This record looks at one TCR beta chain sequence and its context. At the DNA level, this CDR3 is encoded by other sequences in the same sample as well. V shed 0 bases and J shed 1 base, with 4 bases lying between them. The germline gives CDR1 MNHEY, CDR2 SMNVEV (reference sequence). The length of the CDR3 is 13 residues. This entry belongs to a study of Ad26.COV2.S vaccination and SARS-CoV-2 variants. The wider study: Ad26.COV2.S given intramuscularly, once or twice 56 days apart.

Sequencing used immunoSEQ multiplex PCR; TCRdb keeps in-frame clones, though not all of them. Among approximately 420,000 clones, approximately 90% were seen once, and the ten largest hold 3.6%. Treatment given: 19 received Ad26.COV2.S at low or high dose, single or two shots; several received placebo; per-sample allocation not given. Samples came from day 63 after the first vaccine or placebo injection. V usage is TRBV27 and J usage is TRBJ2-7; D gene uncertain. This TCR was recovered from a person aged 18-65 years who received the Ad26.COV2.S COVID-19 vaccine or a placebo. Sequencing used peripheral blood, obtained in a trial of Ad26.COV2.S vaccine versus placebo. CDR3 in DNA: TGTGCCAGCAGTTTATCACAGTCCTACGAGCAGTACTTC. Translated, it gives CASSLSQSYEQYF.